This T cell receptor beta chain was captured in a study of cytotoxic CD8 clonotypes in ibrutinib-treated CLL. The study's findings and limits: Clonality grew at ibrutinib response; at progression, it decreased back toward baseline.

V shed 3 bases, J shed 6 bases, and the junction held 11 bases outside the gene matches. CDR1 and CDR2 (germline): MNHEY, SMNVEV (reference sequence). This CDR3 has 15 residues. This clone was observed a single time. Its antigen is not known. Only in-frame clones appear in the TCRdb table, and some are missing; sequencing was by immunoSEQ multiplex PCR. The sample has around 200,000 clones, 60% to 80% seen once. Here the sequenced sample was PBMCs, taken after 12 months of ibrutinib treatment. This chain joins TRBV27 and TRBJ2-7, with 7 bases aligning to TRBD2. This TCR was recovered from a human donor with chronic lymphocytic leukemia. The CDR3 loop reads CASSFGGREVAEQYF. CDR3 coding DNA: TGTGCCAGCAGTTTTGGAGGGAGGGAGGTAGCCGAGCAGTACTTC.